Here is one T cell receptor beta chain with its context. Its antigen remains unknown. The germline gives CDR1 MNHEY, CDR2 SVGAGI. Trimming shortened V by 5 bases and J by 7 bases, and 14 bases separated the two germline ends. CDR3 length equals 13 residues. Amplification used primers for 54 TRBV and 13 TRBJ segments. TCRdb's table, derived via immunoSEQ multiplex PCR, lists solely in-frame clones and lacks some. The repertoire consists of about 110,000 clones, with 80% to 95% occurring once and the leading ten covering more than 0.25%. This sample is drawn from a study of T cell repertoires and HLA-DP antigens. The overall study: The donors, ranging 18-to-29 to 60-to-69 years, included a couple of males and one female. Whole-study results and caveats: Against one allele, clones undetected before culture averaged about 34%; against the other, roughly 51%.

Negative selection yielded untouched CD4+ T cells of average approximately 98% purity. Sequencing used CD4+ T cells from PBMCs. The chain employs TRBV6-5 and TRBJ1-2; a possible D gene is TRBD1 (5 bases). This clonotype was sampled from a woman in her late teens or twenties in good health and CMV-seronegative. The CDR3 spells CASSQQVVGGYTF. CDR3 in DNA: TGTGCCAGCAGTCAACAGGTGGTCGGTGGCTACACCTTC.